This T cell receptor (beta chain) was obtained from a study of metastatic and nonmetastatic thyroid tumors. Study as a whole: Thyroid patients, malignant and benign, had repertoires compared across blood and tumor or nodule tissue.

Whole-study results and caveats: It was reported that TCR beta diversity was significantly higher in malignant thyroid tumors than benign nodules, in blood and tumor.

Nobody among the patients had been given any treatment before thyroid surgery. Notes on this clone: As yet, its antigen is unknown.

In the original processing: The study's classifier, a distant-metastasis tool for papillary thyroid cancer, was built using CDR3 differences across clinicopathological groups. Via MiXCR, TCRdb re-called the PCR reads. The V and J calls shown here were made by TCRdb, not taken from the authors' results. The sample includes 25,000 to 40,000 clones, about 21% of them seen just once. The germline CDR1 and CDR2 sequences are MNHEY and SVGAGI. The germline V and J ends were trimmed by 0 bases and 3 bases, with 15 bases remaining between them. The CDR3 loop spans 16 amino acids. The chain uses TRBV6-5 and TRBJ2-7; D possibly matches TRBD1 or TRBD2 (5 bases each). Material for sequencing was blood. The TCR originated in a female donor with papillary thyroid cancer or a benign thyroid nodule (not recorded which). Some clones in this sample may be carry-over from other donors' samples. The CDR3 nucleotides read TGTGCCAGCAGTTACTCGAGGGCGAGGGGTAGCTACGAGCAGTACTTC. Its translation: CASSYSRARGSYEQYF.